This T cell receptor beta chain was profiled in a study of T cells after yellow fever vaccination. Background on the study: Low-cell-number fractions underwent preparation using SMART-Seq v4 Ultra Low Input.

TCRdb re-derived calls from the 5' RACE reads in MiXCR, one entry per CDR3 protein. The table shows about 230,000 distinct CDR3 sequences, with over 6.5% occurring only once. Study-level points and caveats: Among primary-vaccination clones, most reappeared after the booster, at 96% for CD4 and roughly 90% for CD8. A faster peak, day 5 versus 15, was reached by the weaker secondary response. A small share of clonotypes appeared in both CD4 and CD8 compartments.

Comment on this clonotype: Its antigen is currently unknown.

This TCR was recovered from a man between 25 and 39 years old who received the YFV17D yellow fever vaccine. The specimen comprised CD4+ T cells sorted from PBMCs, sampled on the day of the yellow fever booster vaccination.

The CDR3 DNA reads TGTGCCAGCATGGACCTACAAGAGACCCAGTACTTC. Translated: CASMDLQETQYF. The rearrangement links TRBV2 to TRBJ2-5; D unclear. V was trimmed by 7 bases and J by 2 bases, leaving 8 bases between them. CDR1 is SNHLY, CDR2 FYNNEI, per germline. The CDR3 contains 12 residues.